Shown below are 24 T cell receptor beta chains from a single sample sequenced in a study of CD8 T cells in Susac syndrome. A quantity of about 0.45 to 1 ug RNA underwent reverse transcription using random hexamers. TCRdb used MiXCR to reprocess the immunoSEQ multiplex PCR reads, holding one entry per CDR3 protein. The table lists about 210,000 distinct CDR3 sequences, 95% of them singletons. Sequencing was performed on CD4+ T cells from PBMCs. Source of these receptors: a human donor with multiple sclerosis.

J is TRBJ2-1 and V is TRBV10-3; D unclear. V gave up 0 bases and J gave up 2 bases, with 11 bases separating them. Germline V gene sequence: CDR1 ENHRY, CDR2 SYGVKD. The CDR3 totals 16 residues. CDR3 residues: CAISESGGSPYNEQFF. The CDR3 region has the DNA TGTGCCATCAGTGAGTCAGGCGGTAGCCCCTACAATGAGCAGTTCTTC.

The chain combines TRBV4-1 with TRBJ1-2; possible D gene TRBD1, 5 bases. V was shortened by 4 bases and J by 6 bases, with 12 bases between the two germline ends. Looked up from germline, CDR1 is MGHRA and CDR2 is YSYEKL. This CDR3 has 13 amino acids. The CDR3 bases are TGCGCCAGCAGCCCTCAGGAGGGGAATGGCTACACCTTC. It yields the protein CASSPQEGNGYTF.

This clonotype was observed a single time. The chain employs TRBV14 and TRBJ1-2; D is unresolved. Per germline, CDR1 SGHDN and CDR2 FVKESK. The length of the CDR3 is 13 residues. The V and J ends lost 10 bases and 0 bases respectively, with 12 bases between them. The CDR3 DNA follows: TGTGCCAACCTGCCCAAAACTAACTATGGCTACACCTTC. Protein: CANLPKTNYGYTF.

In this sample, this clonotype turned up once. The chain joins TRBV4-2 to TRBJ2-1; 15 nucleotides agree with TRBD2. The germline CDR1 and CDR2 sequences are LGHNA and YNFKEQ. V lost 5 bases and J lost 7; bases outside the gene matches: 6. This CDR3 comprises 16 residues. The CDR3 protein is CASSSPGTSGGNEQFF. Written as DNA, the CDR3 is TGTGCCAGCAGCTCACCCGGGACTAGCGGGGGGAATGAGCAGTTCTTC.

This chain uses TRBV7-9 with TRBJ2-6; the D gene is possibly TRBD2 (6 bases). V shed 6 bases and J shed 0 bases, with 18 bases lying between them. The length of the CDR3 is 18 residues. CDR1 is SEHNR and CDR2 is FQNEAQ in the germline V gene (reference sequence). The DNA for the CDR3 is TGTGCCAGCAGTGCGGGCGGGACCGGATACTCTGGGGCCAACGTCCTGACTTTC. Amino acid sequence: CASSAGGTGYSGANVLTF.

The V gene is TRBV24-1, the J gene TRBJ2-2, with D perhaps matching TRBD1 or TRBD2 (5 bases each). The CDR3 is 14 amino acids. Per germline, CDR1 KGHDR and CDR2 SFDVKD. V lost 7 bases and J 0 bases, leaving 8 bases between the germline ends. CDR3 bases: TGTGCCACCAGCCGGGGACCGAACACCGGGGAGCTGTTTTTT. Protein product: CATSRGPNTGELFF.

This chain connects TRBV20-1 to TRBJ2-1; possibly TRBD1 or TRBD2 for D (7 bases each). The germline V and J ends were trimmed by 3 bases and 7 bases, with 19 bases remaining between them. The germline CDR1 and CDR2 sequences are DFQATT and SNEGSKA (reference sequence). The CDR3 contains 15 residues. CDR3 sequence (DNA): TGCAGTGCTAGCCGCAGGGGGGGGCCGAGGAATGAGCAGTTCTTC. As protein: CSASRRGGPRNEQFF.

The CDR3 DNA reads TGCAGCGTTGAACGGGGGACGACTGAAGCTTTCTTT. Amino acids: CSVERGTTEAFF. This sequence joins TRBV29-1 and TRBJ1-1; weak D call: TRBD1 (5 bases). Trimming pared 2 bases from V and 5 bases from J, leaving 9 bases between. The CDR3 extends over 12 amino acids. Germline CDR1 SQVTM, CDR2 ANQGSEA.

This rearrangement joins TRBV20-1 to TRBJ1-1; D call uncertain. V lost 6 bases and J lost 4, with 18 bases in between. The germline CDR1 and CDR2 sequences are DFQATT and SNEGSKA (reference sequence). The CDR3 runs 14 residues. As DNA, the CDR3 is TGCAGTGCCTTTCAAGACATTCGATCCACTGAAGCTTTCTTT. This codes for CSAFQDIRSTEAFF.

The chain uses TRBV12-3 or TRBV12-4 and TRBJ2-2; D may be TRBD1 or TRBD2 (5 bases each). The CDR3 contains 19 residues. V gave up 1 base and J gave up 0 bases, with 18 bases separating them. CDR3 nucleotide sequence: TGTGCCAGCAGTTTAGGTGAGGGGATTTACACCGCGAACACCGGGGAGCTGTTTTTT. Amino acids: CASSLGEGIYTANTGELFF.

V and J are TRBV18 and TRBJ2-7; 7 bases are shared with TRBD1. The CDR3 extends over 15 amino acids. Germline assignment: CDR1 KGHSH and CDR2 LQKENI. J lost 0 bases, V lost 5 bases, and 7 bases had no gene match. The CDR3 here is CASSADRVSSYEQYF. CDR3 in DNA: TGTGCCAGCTCAGCCGACAGGGTAAGCTCCTACGAGCAGTACTTC.

The chain recombines TRBV1 with TRBJ1-4. TRBV1 is flagged as a pseudogene. The CDR3 runs to 16 residues. The CDR3 loop reads CTSSQDPIVRAGVLFF. The CDR3 nucleotides read TGCACCAGCAGCCAAGATCCCATAGTCAGGGCCGGGGTACTGTTTTTT.

The rearrangement links TRBV20-1 to TRBJ2-7, with 10 bases identical to TRBD2. The CDR3 contains 14 residues. After removal of 1 base from V and 2 bases from J, the junction contained 2 bases not matched to a gene. CDR1 is DFQATT, CDR2 SNEGSKA, per germline (reference sequence). CDR3 region: CSARGSGGAYEQYF. CDR3 nucleotides: TGCAGTGCTAGAGGGAGCGGGGGGGCCTACGAGCAGTACTTC.

The chain carries TRBV29-1 and TRBJ2-7; the match to TRBD1 covers 9 bases. J was trimmed by 5 bases and V by 5 bases; bases with no gene match: 13. The CDR3 consists of 15 residues. The germline V gene has CDR1 SQVTM and CDR2 ANQGSEA. CDR3 residues: CSVLPLWDRDHEQYF. CDR3 sequence (DNA): TGCAGCGTTCTGCCCCTTTGGGACAGGGACCACGAGCAGTACTTC.

This chain's CDR3 is CASSRDRNYEQYF. The CDR3 DNA follows: TGTGCCAGCAGTCGGGACAGGAACTACGAGCAGTACTTC. The chain carries TRBV12-3 or TRBV12-4 and TRBJ2-7; 8 nucleotides align to TRBD1. The CDR3 loop spans 13 amino acids. V gave up 5 bases and J gave up 3 bases; unmatched junction bases: 3.

This chain uses TRBV28 with TRBJ1-2; the match to TRBD1 covers 8 bases. The germline V gene has CDR1 MDHEN and CDR2 SYDVKM. J lost 4 bases, V lost 5 bases, and 6 bases had no gene match. The CDR3 extends over 14 amino acids. The CDR3 spells CASSGQGESYGYTF. The CDR3 DNA is TGTGCCAGCAGTGGACAGGGAGAAAGCTATGGCTACACCTTC.

V gene TRBV10-3 combines with J gene TRBJ1-1; perhaps TRBD1 as D (5 bases). CDR3 length: 14 amino acids. Germline V CDR1 and CDR2: ENHRY, SYGVKD. Between the trimmed V and J ends, which lost 3 bases and 4 bases, there was a span of 12 bases. The CDR3 region has the DNA TGTGCCATCAGTGAATTTGCAGGGCCCACTGAAGCTTTCTTT. It translates to CAISEFAGPTEAFF.

V usage is TRBV3-1 and J usage is TRBJ2-5; D might be TRBD1 or TRBD2, each matching 5 bases. Germline loops: CDR1 LGHDT, CDR2 YNNKEL (reference sequence). V lost 4 bases and J 5 bases, leaving 17 bases between the germline ends. The CDR3 runs to 15 residues. CDR3 nucleotides: TGTGCCAGCAGCCGAAAGCGAGGGACGGGGGAGACCCAGTACTTC. Translating gives CASSRKRGTGETQYF.

J is TRBJ1-6 and V is TRBV19; D not certain. Germline V gene data show CDR1 as LNHDA and CDR2 as SQIVND (reference sequence). Deletions cut 1 base from V and 11 bases from J, with 9 bases between. This CDR3 is 13 amino acids long. The CDR3 is CASSIGGRAPLHF. CDR3 DNA: TGTGCCAGTAGTATAGGAGGCCGGGCACCCCTCCACTTT.

The gene calls are TRBV11-2 and TRBJ2-1, with 7 bases aligning to TRBD1. The CDR3 totals 15 residues. With V trimmed by 4 bases and J by 6 bases, 9 bases remained unmatched. Germline CDR1 and CDR2: SGHAT and FQNNGV. The CDR3 is CASSSQGVWGNEQFF. The CDR3 DNA reads TGTGCCAGCAGCTCCCAGGGGGTGTGGGGCAATGAGCAGTTCTTC.

This clonotype occurred a few times. This chain links TRBV7-8 with TRBJ2-1, with D unresolved. The CDR3 has 13 amino acids. The germline V gene encodes CDR1 SGHVS and CDR2 FQNEAQ. V lost 5 bases and J lost 5, with 10 bases in between. CDR3 amino acids: CASSPGPNNEQFF. The CDR3 DNA reads as TGTGCCAGCAGCCCTGGACCCAACAATGAGCAGTTCTTC. The whole variable domain, remainder taken from reference TRBV7-8 and TRBJ2-1, is GAGVSQSPRYKVAKRGQDVALRCDPISGHVSLFWYQQALGQGPEFLTYFQNEAQLDKSGLPSDRFFAERPEGSVSTLKIQRTQQEDSAVYLCASSPGPNNEQFFGPGTRLTVL.

The J gene is TRBJ1-2, the V gene TRBV14, with a tentative D call TRBD1 (5 bases). Trimming stripped 2 bases from V and 4 bases from J, with 11 bases between. CDR3 length equals 14 residues. Germline values: CDR1 SGHDN, CDR2 FVKESK. The DNA for the CDR3 is TGTGCCAGCAGCCAATTCGACAGAATCTATGGCTACACCTTC. It specifies CASSQFDRIYGYTF.

The chain couples TRBV20-1 to TRBJ1-6; a possible D gene is TRBD1 (6 bases). V shed 5 bases and J shed 7 bases, with 15 bases lying between them. The germline V gene has CDR1 DFQATT and CDR2 SNEGSKA (reference sequence). CDR3 size: 14 residues. The CDR3 here is CSAAGTRQNSPLHF. The CDR3 DNA follows: TGCAGTGCTGCTGGGACAAGACAGAATTCACCCCTCCACTTT.

This chain links TRBV7-9 with TRBJ2-1, with TRBD2 as a possible D gene (6 bases). Germline CDR1 and CDR2: SEHNR and FQNEAQ (reference sequence). Between the trimmed V and J ends, which lost 5 bases and 16 bases, there was a span of 18 bases. The CDR3 consists of 12 residues. The CDR3 region has the DNA TGTGCCAGCAGCCCACCCGGAGGGTGGTCTTTCTTC. Its protein is CASSPPGGWSFF.